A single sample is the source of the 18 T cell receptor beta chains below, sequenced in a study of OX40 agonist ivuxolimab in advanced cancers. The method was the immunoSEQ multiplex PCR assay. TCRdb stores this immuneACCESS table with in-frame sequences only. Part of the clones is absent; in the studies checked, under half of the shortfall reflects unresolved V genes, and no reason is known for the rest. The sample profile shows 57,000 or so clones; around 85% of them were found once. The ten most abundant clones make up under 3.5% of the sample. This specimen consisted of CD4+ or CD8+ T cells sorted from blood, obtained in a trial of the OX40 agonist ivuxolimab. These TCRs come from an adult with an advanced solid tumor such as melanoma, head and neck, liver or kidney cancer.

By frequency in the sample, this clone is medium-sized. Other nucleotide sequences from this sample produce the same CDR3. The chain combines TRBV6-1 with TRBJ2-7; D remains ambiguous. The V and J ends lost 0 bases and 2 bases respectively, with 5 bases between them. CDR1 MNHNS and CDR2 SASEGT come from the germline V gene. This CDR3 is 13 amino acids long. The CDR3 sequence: CASSEARTYEQYF. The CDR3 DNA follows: TGTGCCAGCAGTGAAGCCCGGACCTACGAGCAGTACTTC.

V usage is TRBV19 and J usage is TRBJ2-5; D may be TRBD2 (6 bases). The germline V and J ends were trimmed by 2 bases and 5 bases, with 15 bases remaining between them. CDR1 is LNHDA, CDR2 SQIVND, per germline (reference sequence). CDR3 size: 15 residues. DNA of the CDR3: TGTGCCAGTAGTATATCGTGGGCGGGAAAGGAGACCCAGTACTTC. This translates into CASSISWAGKETQYF.

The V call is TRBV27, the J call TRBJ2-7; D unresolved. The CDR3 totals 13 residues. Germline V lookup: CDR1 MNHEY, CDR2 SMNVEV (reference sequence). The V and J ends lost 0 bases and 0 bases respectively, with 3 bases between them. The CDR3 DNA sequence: TGTGCCAGCAGTTTATCTCTCTCCTACGAGCAGTACTTC. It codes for CASSLSLSYEQYF.

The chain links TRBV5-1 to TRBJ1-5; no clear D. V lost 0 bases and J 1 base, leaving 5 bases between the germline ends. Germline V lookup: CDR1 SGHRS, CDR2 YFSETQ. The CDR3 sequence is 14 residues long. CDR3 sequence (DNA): TGCGCCAGCAGCTTGGGTCAGAGCAATCAGCCCCAGCATTTT. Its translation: CASSLGQSNQPQHF. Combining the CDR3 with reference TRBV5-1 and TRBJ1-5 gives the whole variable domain KAGVTQTPRYLIKTRGQQVTLSCSPISGHRSVSWYQQTPGQGLQFLFEYFSETQRNKGNFPGRFSGRQFSNSRSEMNVSTLELGDSALYLCASSLGQSNQPQHFGDGTRLSIL.

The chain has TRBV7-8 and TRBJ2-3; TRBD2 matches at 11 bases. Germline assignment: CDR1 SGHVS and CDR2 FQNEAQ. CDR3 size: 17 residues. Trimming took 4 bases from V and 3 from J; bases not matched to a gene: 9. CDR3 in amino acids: CASSSRSGGAVTDTQYF. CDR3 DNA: TGTGCCAGCAGCTCTCGTAGCGGGGGGGCCGTAACAGATACGCAGTATTTT.

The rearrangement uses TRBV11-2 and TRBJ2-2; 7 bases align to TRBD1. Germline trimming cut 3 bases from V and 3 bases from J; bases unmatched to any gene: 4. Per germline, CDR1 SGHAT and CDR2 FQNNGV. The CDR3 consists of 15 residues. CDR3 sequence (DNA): TGTGCCAGCAGCTTCCGGGACAGATACACCGGGGAGCTGTTTTTT. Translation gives CASSFRDRYTGELFF.

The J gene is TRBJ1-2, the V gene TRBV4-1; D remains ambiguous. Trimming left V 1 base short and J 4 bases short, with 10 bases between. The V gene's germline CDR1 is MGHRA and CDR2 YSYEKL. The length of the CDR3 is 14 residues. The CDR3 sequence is CASSQAWGTYGYTF. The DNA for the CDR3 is TGCGCCAGCAGCCAAGCTTGGGGTACCTATGGCTACACCTTC.

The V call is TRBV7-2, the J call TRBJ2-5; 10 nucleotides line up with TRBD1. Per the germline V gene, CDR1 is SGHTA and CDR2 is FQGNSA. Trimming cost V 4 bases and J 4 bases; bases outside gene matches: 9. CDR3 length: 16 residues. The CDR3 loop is CASSSRTGGLRETQYF. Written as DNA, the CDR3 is TGTGCCAGCAGCTCGCGGACAGGGGGACTCCGAGAGACCCAGTACTTC.

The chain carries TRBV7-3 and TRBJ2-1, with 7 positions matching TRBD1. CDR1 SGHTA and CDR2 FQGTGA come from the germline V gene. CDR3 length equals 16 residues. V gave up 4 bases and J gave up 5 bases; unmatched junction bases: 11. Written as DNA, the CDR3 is TGTGCCAGCAGCTCACCGGTGGACAGGCCTAACAATGAGCAGTTCTTC. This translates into CASSSPVDRPNNEQFF.

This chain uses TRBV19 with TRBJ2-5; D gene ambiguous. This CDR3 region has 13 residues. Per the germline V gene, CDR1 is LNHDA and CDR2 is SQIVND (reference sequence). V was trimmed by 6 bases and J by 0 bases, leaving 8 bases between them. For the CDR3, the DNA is TGTGCCAGTAGGGCGAGCGACCAAGAGACCCAGTACTTC. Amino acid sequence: CASRASDQETQYF.

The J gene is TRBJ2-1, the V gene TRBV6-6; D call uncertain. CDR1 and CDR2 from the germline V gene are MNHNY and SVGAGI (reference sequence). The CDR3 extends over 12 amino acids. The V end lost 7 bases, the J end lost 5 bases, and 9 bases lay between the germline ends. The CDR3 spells CASTHSDNEQFF. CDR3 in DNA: TGTGCCAGCACCCATTCAGACAATGAGCAGTTCTTC.

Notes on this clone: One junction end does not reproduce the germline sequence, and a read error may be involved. The CDR3 loop reads CANSQQGGGEKLFF. CDR3 sequence (DNA): TGCGCCAACAGCCAGCAGGGGGGAGGCGAAAAACTGTTTTTT. The rearrangement links TRBV4-3 to TRBJ1-4; 7 nucleotides match TRBD1. This CDR3 comprises 14 residues. Germline V gives CDR1 LGHNA, CDR2 YSLEER.

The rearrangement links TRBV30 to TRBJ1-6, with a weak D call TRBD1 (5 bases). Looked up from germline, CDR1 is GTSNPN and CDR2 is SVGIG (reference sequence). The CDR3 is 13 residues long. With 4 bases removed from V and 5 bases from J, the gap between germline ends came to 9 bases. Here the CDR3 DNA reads TGTGCCTGGACCCGACAGAATAATTCACCCCTCCACTTT. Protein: CAWTRQNNSPLHF.

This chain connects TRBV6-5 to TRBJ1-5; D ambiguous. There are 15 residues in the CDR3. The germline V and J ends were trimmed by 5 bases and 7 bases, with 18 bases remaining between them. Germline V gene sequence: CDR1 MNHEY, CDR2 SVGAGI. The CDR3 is CASSTRRSSGQPQHF. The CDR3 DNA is TGTGCCAGCAGTACCAGGCGGAGCAGCGGGCAGCCCCAGCATTTT.

The CDR3: CASSSRVLETQYF. The CDR3 region has the DNA TGTGCCAGCAGTTCCAGGGTCTTAGAGACCCAGTACTTC. The chain recombines TRBV6-5 with TRBJ2-5; D is perhaps TRBD1 (5 bases). V dropped 4 bases and J dropped 4 bases, with 10 bases sitting between them. Per germline, CDR1 MNHEY and CDR2 SVGAGI. CDR3 length: 13 residues.

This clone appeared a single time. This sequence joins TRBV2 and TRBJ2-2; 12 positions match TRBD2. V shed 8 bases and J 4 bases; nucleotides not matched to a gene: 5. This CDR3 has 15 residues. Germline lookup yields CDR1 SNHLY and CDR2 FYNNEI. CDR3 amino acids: CASGRGLAGTGELFF. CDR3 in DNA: TGTGCCAGCGGACGGGGACTAGCGGGCACCGGGGAGCTGTTTTTT.

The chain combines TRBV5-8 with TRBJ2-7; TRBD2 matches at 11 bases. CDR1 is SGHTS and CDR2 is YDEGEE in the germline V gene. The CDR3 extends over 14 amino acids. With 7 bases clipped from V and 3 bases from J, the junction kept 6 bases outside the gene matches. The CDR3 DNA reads TGTGCCAGCGCAACTAGCGGGGGACTCTACGAGCAGTACTTC. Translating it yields CASATSGGLYEQYF.

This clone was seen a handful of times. CDR3 DNA sequence: TGCGCCAGCAGCTTGACGGGAGAACCCTACAATGAGCAGTTCTTC. It codes for CASSLTGEPYNEQFF. J is TRBJ2-1 and V is TRBV5-1; the D gene is possibly TRBD2 (6 bases). The germline V gene has CDR1 SGHRS and CDR2 YFSETQ. Trimming removed 1 base from V and 2 bases from J, with 10 bases in between. This CDR3 is built from 15 residues.